What follows are 27 T cell receptor beta chains derived from one specimen sequenced in a study of PD-L1 blockade in urothelial cancer. Time point in this sample: pretreatment peripheral blood. Clones were sequenced by immunoSEQ multiplex PCR, and TCRdb holds only the in-frame ones, with some missing. The table records some 120,000 clones, less than 85% of them present only once. The specimen was PBMCs, collected around atezolizumab (anti-PD-L1) treatment. These receptors came from a man between 50 and 59 years old with urothelial cancer.

This clone occurred once. The chain joins TRBV15 to TRBJ2-7; D gene unclear. Trimming left V 5 bases short and J 2 bases short, with 13 bases between. This CDR3 has 14 residues. Germline CDR1 and CDR2: LNHNV and YYDKDF (reference sequence). CDR3 protein: CATSVGAQTYEQYF. In nucleotides, the CDR3 is TGTGCCACCAGCGTTGGAGCCCAAACCTACGAGCAGTACTTC.

The chain combines TRBV20-1 with TRBJ1-2; D perhaps matches TRBD1 (5 bases). Germline V lookup: CDR1 DFQATT, CDR2 SNEGSKA (reference sequence). The CDR3 spans 11 residues. Trimming took off 5 bases at V and 5 bases at J, with 9 bases between the two ends. For the CDR3, the DNA is TGCAGTGCTGGGGGAGGGTATGGCTACACCTTC. It yields the protein CSAGGGYGYTF.

The rearrangement joins TRBV5-1 to TRBJ2-3; TRBD2 aligns across 8 bases. The germline gives CDR1 SGHRS, CDR2 YFSETQ. The CDR3 covers 16 residues. With 0 bases clipped from V and 4 bases from J, the junction kept 7 bases outside the gene matches. For the CDR3, the DNA is TGCGCCAGCAGCTTGGCGACTAGCGTGGTCTCAGATACGCAGTATTTT. Translated: CASSLATSVVSDTQYF.

This clone has only a few counts. The chain recombines TRBV28 with TRBJ1-6; 9 bases fit TRBD1. Looked up from germline, CDR1 is MDHEN and CDR2 is SYDVKM. J lost 7 bases, V lost 4 bases, and 5 bases had no gene match. The CDR3 runs to 15 residues. CDR3 loop: CASSSPGTGNSPLHF. CDR3 DNA: TGTGCCAGCAGTTCCCCCGGGACAGGGAATTCACCCCTCCACTTT.

This rearrangement joins TRBV11-2 to TRBJ1-1, with D possibly TRBD1 on 5 matching bases. This CDR3 has 14 residues. The germline gives CDR1 SGHAT, CDR2 FQNNGV. V was shortened by 5 bases and J by 3 bases, with 13 bases between the two germline ends. CDR3 DNA sequence: TGTGCCAGCAGCATAAGGGGTTGGGACACTGAAGCTTTCTTT. As protein: CASSIRGWDTEAFF. The full variable domain, rest sourced from reference TRBV11-2 and TRBJ1-1, is EAGVAQSPRYKIIEKRQSVAFWCNPISGHATLYWYQQILGQGPKLLIQFQNNGVVDDSQLPKDRFSAERLKGVDSTLKIQPAKLEDSAVYLCASSIRGWDTEAFFGQGTRLTVV.

This chain connects TRBV30 to TRBJ1-5; TRBD1 might be the D (6 bases). Germline CDR1 and CDR2: GTSNPN and SVGIG (reference sequence). This CDR3 spans 17 amino acids. Deletions cut 0 bases from V and 0 bases from J, with 15 bases between. CDR3 residues: CAWSVRGQGYSNQPQHF. The DNA of the CDR3 is TGTGCCTGGAGTGTTAGGGGACAAGGTTATAGCAATCAGCCCCAGCATTTT. Filled out from reference TRBV30 and TRBJ1-5, the complete variable domain reads SQTIHQWPATLVQPVGSPLSLECTVEGTSNPNLYWYRQAAGRGLQLLFYSVGIGQISSEVPQNLSASRPQDRQFILSSKKLLLSDSGFYLCAWSVRGQGYSNQPQHFGDGTRLSIL.

In its sample, this clone was seen once. The chain carries TRBV19 and TRBJ1-2, with TRBD1 as a possible D gene (6 bases). Germline V lookup: CDR1 LNHDA, CDR2 SQIVND (reference sequence). Trimming shortened V by 7 bases and J by 8 bases, and 14 bases separated the two germline ends. The CDR3 is 12 amino acids. The CDR3 loop reads CASTGTSGGYTF. In DNA form, the CDR3 reads TGTGCCAGTACCGGGACAAGCGGAGGCTACACCTTC.

The chain's CDR3 is CASSREGQLSAYEQYF. CDR3 nucleotides: TGTGCCAGCAGCCGAGAGGGACAACTCTCAGCCTACGAGCAGTACTTC. The chain has TRBV7-3 and TRBJ2-7; TRBD1 might be the D (6 bases). This CDR3 has 16 amino acids. Germline loops: CDR1 SGHTA, CDR2 FQGTGA. V was cut by 5 bases and J by 2 bases, with 19 bases left in between. The whole variable domain, filled in from reference TRBV7-3 and TRBJ2-7, reads GAGVSQTPSNKVTEKGKYVELRCDPISGHTALYWYRQSLGQGPEFLIYFQGTGAADDSGLPNDRFFAVRPEGSVSTLKIQRTERGDSAVYLCASSREGQLSAYEQYFGPGTRLTVT.

The rearrangement links TRBV2 to TRBJ2-7; 8 nucleotides match TRBD2. Looked up from germline, CDR1 is SNHLY and CDR2 is FYNNEI. V shed 8 bases, J shed 0 bases, and the junction held 6 bases outside the gene matches. CDR3 length equals 14 residues. The DNA of the CDR3 is TGTGCCAGCGGTATAGCGGGACTCTCCTACGAGCAGTACTTC. It yields the protein CASGIAGLSYEQYF.

The V call is TRBV28, the J call TRBJ1-2, with D perhaps matching TRBD1 (6 bases). Germline CDR1 is MDHEN and CDR2 is SYDVKM. This CDR3 comprises 15 residues. The V end lost 5 bases, the J end lost 4 bases, and 17 bases lay between the germline ends. The CDR3 here is CASSPTDRTFYGYTF. The DNA of the CDR3 is TGTGCCAGCAGTCCTACGGACAGAACCTTCTATGGCTACACCTTC.

The chain employs TRBV5-1 and TRBJ2-1; maybe TRBD2 (6 bases). The CDR3 has 15 residues. V was clipped by 3 bases and J by 6 bases, with 16 bases between them. Germline lookup yields CDR1 SGHRS and CDR2 YFSETQ. The CDR3 here is CASSSGSGGTNEQFF. In DNA form, the CDR3 reads TGCGCCAGCAGCTCAGGTAGCGGAGGGACCAATGAGCAGTTCTTC.

The genes are TRBV18 and TRBJ2-2; 10 bases fit TRBD2. The germline gives CDR1 KGHSH, CDR2 LQKENI. CDR3 size: 17 residues. V dropped 0 bases and J dropped 3; count of bases not matched to a gene: 4. This CDR3 is CASSPPSGRLDTGELFF. The DNA for the CDR3 is TGTGCCAGCTCACCACCTAGCGGGAGGTTGGACACCGGGGAGCTGTTTTTT.

This chain links TRBV28 with TRBJ1-4, with D perhaps matching TRBD1 (5 bases). This CDR3 is 14 amino acids long. Germline CDR1 and CDR2: MDHEN and SYDVKM. Trimming removed 2 bases at V and 6 bases at J, with 10 bases between. The CDR3 protein is CASSLRGGDEKLFF. As DNA, the CDR3 is TGTGCCAGCAGTTTAAGAGGAGGGGATGAAAAACTGTTTTTT.

Only one count was recorded for this clone. CDR3 bases: TGTGCCAGTAGTACCCGGGACTCGGCAACTAATGAAAAACTGTTTTTT. Translated, it gives CASSTRDSATNEKLFF. The chain links TRBV19 to TRBJ1-4; a possible D gene is TRBD1 (5 bases). Germline lookup yields CDR1 LNHDA and CDR2 SQIVND (reference sequence). CDR3 length: 16 amino acids. Trimming took 4 bases from V and 0 from J, leaving 12 bases between them.

This clone was seen a handful of times. The V gene is TRBV5-1, the J gene TRBJ2-2; 13 bases align to TRBD2. The CDR3 runs to 17 residues. The V segment lost 3 bases and the J segment 3 bases; nucleotides outside the gene matches: 5. The germline V gene encodes CDR1 SGHRS and CDR2 YFSETQ. The CDR3 coding sequence is TGCGCCAGCAGCTCCCCACTAGCGGGAGGGCACACCGGGGAGCTGTTTTTT. Its protein product is CASSSPLAGGHTGELFF.

This chain uses TRBV5-4 with TRBJ2-3, with 8 bases identical to TRBD2. The CDR3 has 16 residues. The V gene end was trimmed by 4 bases and the J gene end by 5 bases; junction bases not matched to a gene: 12. CDR1 is SGHNT, CDR2 YYREEE, per germline (reference sequence). CDR3 DNA: TGTGCCAGCAGCCCCCGGGGGGGCGGGAGAAAAGATACGCAGTATTTT. Translated: CASSPRGGGRKDTQYF.

A single count supports this clone. The V gene is TRBV19, the J gene TRBJ1-1; no clear D. Trimming removed 9 bases from V and 1 base from J, with 12 bases in between. Germline V lookup: CDR1 LNHDA, CDR2 SQIVND (reference sequence). The CDR3 extends over 13 amino acids. The CDR3 sequence is CASLKAENTEAFF. For the CDR3, the DNA is TGTGCCAGCCTAAAGGCGGAGAACACTGAAGCTTTCTTT.

The rearrangement joins TRBV9 to TRBJ2-1, with D possibly matching TRBD1 (6 bases). This CDR3 contains 15 residues. The V end lost 3 bases, the J end lost 9 bases, and 19 bases lay between the germline ends. The germline CDR1 and CDR2 sequences are SGDLS and YYNGEE. The CDR3 sequence: CASSGRDTLWSEQFF. The CDR3, as DNA: TGTGCCAGCAGCGGCCGGGACACCCTATGGTCTGAGCAGTTCTTC.

Details on this clone: The identical CDR3 is also encoded by other nucleotide sequences in the sample. J is TRBJ2-7 and V is TRBV7-8; the D gene is possibly TRBD2 (6 bases). The CDR3 consists of 16 residues. Between the trimmed V and J ends, which lost 0 bases and 6 bases, there was a span of 18 bases. Germline CDR1 and CDR2: SGHVS and FQNEAQ. As DNA, the CDR3 is TGTGCCAGCAGCTTAGCGGAAGGAGGGGCGAGTCGCGAGCAGTACTTC. As protein: CASSLAEGGASREQYF.

The CDR3 nucleotides are TGTGCCAGCAGCCCGACAGCTGGGGCCAACGTCCTGACTTTC. Its translation is CASSPTAGANVLTF. The rearrangement links TRBV16 to TRBJ2-6; perhaps TRBD1 as D (5 bases). The CDR3 spans 14 residues. V was pared by 4 bases and J by 2 bases, with 6 bases between. Germline V lookup: CDR1 KGHSY, CDR2 FQNENV.

The sample holds a few counts of this clone. V and J are TRBV6-1 and TRBJ1-2, with D possibly matching TRBD1 (5 bases). Trimming removed 5 bases from V and 10 bases from J, with 14 bases in between. There are 12 residues in the CDR3. The germline gives CDR1 MNHNS, CDR2 SASEGT. CDR3 nucleotides: TGTGCCAGCAGTTTCCCCCGGACACCCTACACCTTC. Its protein product is CASSFPRTPYTF.

The CDR3 loop is CASSATRLEQYF. CDR3 coding DNA: TGTGCCAGCAGCGCGACTAGGCTCGAGCAGTACTTC. V and J are TRBV7-9 and TRBJ2-7; the D gene is possibly TRBD2 (6 bases). CDR3 length: 12 amino acids. V lost 5 bases and J lost 6, with 11 bases in between. Germline V CDR1 and CDR2: SEHNR, FQNEAQ (reference sequence).

The chain combines TRBV5-1 with TRBJ2-3; D unresolved. V was pared by 0 bases and J by 1 base, with 6 bases between. The CDR3 runs to 14 residues. Per the germline V gene, CDR1 is SGHRS and CDR2 is YFSETQ. CDR3 loop: CASSLESGTDTQYF. The CDR3, as DNA: TGCGCCAGCAGCTTGGAGTCGGGCACAGATACGCAGTATTTT.

This chain joins TRBV29-1 and TRBJ1-4; TRBD1 matches at 11 bases. There are 14 residues in the CDR3. Unmatched junction bases numbered 4, after V lost 6 bases and J lost 4 bases. Germline CDR1 SQVTM, CDR2 ANQGSEA. The CDR3 DNA reads as TGCAGCGTCGGACAGGGGGCTGGTAATGAAAAACTGTTTTTT. Translating it yields CSVGQGAGNEKLFF.

The J gene is TRBJ2-1, the V gene TRBV7-6; unclear D gene. V was trimmed by 5 bases and J by 5 bases, leaving 10 bases between them. CDR3 length: 13 residues. Germline CDR1 and CDR2: SGHVS and FNYEAQ. The CDR3 nucleotides are TGTGCCAGCAGCGCCAGTCCTGACAATGAGCAGTTCTTC. Protein sequence: CASSASPDNEQFF.

The chain employs TRBV4-1 and TRBJ2-7; 8 nucleotides agree with TRBD1. Losses at the gene ends were 6 bases for V and 5 bases for J; bases not matched to a gene: 21. The CDR3 is 18 residues long. Germline CDR1 reads MGHRA; CDR2 reads YSYEKL. CDR3 in amino acids: CASRPFPTGDRIFDEQYF. CDR3 DNA sequence: TGCGCCAGCAGGCCCTTCCCCACAGGGGACAGGATATTCGACGAGCAGTACTTC.

The chain carries TRBV21-1 and TRBJ1-4. TRBV21-1 represents a pseudogene. The CDR3 sequence is 14 residues long. The chain's CDR3 is CASSTRDLKEKLFF. For the CDR3, the DNA is TGTGCCAGCAGCACTCGGGATCTAAAAGAAAAACTGTTTTTT.